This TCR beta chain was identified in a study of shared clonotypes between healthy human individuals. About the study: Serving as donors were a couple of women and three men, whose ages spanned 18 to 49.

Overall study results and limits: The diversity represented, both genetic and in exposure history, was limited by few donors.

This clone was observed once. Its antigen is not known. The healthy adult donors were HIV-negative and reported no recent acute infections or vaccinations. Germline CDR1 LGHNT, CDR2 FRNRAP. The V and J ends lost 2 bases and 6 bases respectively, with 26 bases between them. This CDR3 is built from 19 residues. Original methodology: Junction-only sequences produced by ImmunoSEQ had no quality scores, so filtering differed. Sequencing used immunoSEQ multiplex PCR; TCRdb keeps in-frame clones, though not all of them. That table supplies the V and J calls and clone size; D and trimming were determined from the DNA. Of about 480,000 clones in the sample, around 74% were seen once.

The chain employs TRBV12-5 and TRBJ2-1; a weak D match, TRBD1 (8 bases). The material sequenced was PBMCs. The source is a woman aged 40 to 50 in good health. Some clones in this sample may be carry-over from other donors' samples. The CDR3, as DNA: TGTGCTAGTGGTTTGCGGGGTTGGGGCCAAGCGGGGACAGGCAATGAGCAGTTCTTC. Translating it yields CASGLRGWGQAGTGNEQFF. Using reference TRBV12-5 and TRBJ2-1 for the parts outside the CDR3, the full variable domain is DARVTQTPRHKVTEMGQEVTMRCQPILGHNTVFWYRQTMMQGLELLAYFRNRAPLDDSGMPKDRFSAEMPDATLATLKIQPSEPRDSAVYFCASGLRGWGQAGTGNEQFFGPGTRLTVL.